Listed below are T cell receptor beta chains from one sample, sequenced in a study of T cell changes during pregnancy in multiple sclerosis. Some clones are missing from TCRdb's copy, which holds only in-frame ones; the method was immunoSEQ multiplex PCR. The sample lists tens of thousands of clones; about 88% were seen once. Specimen: peripheral blood, collected in the first trimester of pregnancy. These receptors all come from a female donor in good health, enrolled as a control in a pregnancy study. Both conserved end residues are part of each CDR3. Fields, in order: clone size, D gene, V gene, J gene, CDR3 length, CDR3 DNA, CDR3 protein. The D gene is left open where the match is weak. Size tells how often a clone was seen (once, few, many) or the class of an expanded clone, and some rows leave it out.

once	-	TRBV29-1	TRBJ1-2	14	TGCAGCGTTGACCCTAGGGGCGCTAACTATGGCTACACCTTC	CSVDPRGANYGYTF
-	-	TRBV18	TRBJ2-5	16	TGTGCCAGCTCACCCAACCTCGCAGGGAATCAAGAGACCCAGTACTTC	CASSPNLAGNQETQYF
-	-	TRBV5-6	TRBJ2-2	16	TGTGCCAGCAGCTTGGTAGGGGGACCGAACACCGGGGAGCTGTTTTTT	CASSLVGGPNTGELFF
-	TRBD1	TRBV11-1	TRBJ2-2	15	TGTGCCAGCAGCTTAGTCTACAGGGGCACCGGGGAGCTGTTTTTT	CASSLVYRGTGELFF
-	TRBD2	TRBV2	TRBJ2-5	18	TGTGCCAGCAGTGAGGAGGTCCGGCGGGGGGTCGACTATGAGACCCAGTACTTC	CASSEEVRRGVDYETQYF
-	TRBD1	TRBV28	TRBJ1-2	14	TGTGCCAGCTCTCCAGGGGGCGCGTGGTATGGCTACACCTTC	CASSPGGAWYGYTF
-	-	TRBV21-1	TRBJ2-7	14	TGTGCCAGCAGCAGCACAAGGGGATCCTACGAGCAGTACTTC	CASSSTRGSYEQYF
-	-	TRBV9	TRBJ1-2	15	TGTGCCAGCAGCCCCCAGGTAGGGGGGGGCTATGGCTACACCTTC	CASSPQVGGGYGYTF
-	-	TRBV9	TRBJ2-1	14	TGTGCCAGCAGCCCCGAACAGGGAAGCAATGAGCAGTTCTTC	CASSPEQGSNEQFF
-	TRBD2	TRBV28	TRBJ2-5	14	TGTGCCAGCAGTTCCCAGCGGGAGGTAGAGACCCAGTACTTC	CASSSQREVETQYF
-	TRBD1	TRBV7-3	TRBJ2-5	18	TGTGCCAGCAGCTTAGGCGGGCGTGGACAGGGGGCATGGGAGACCCAGTACTTC	CASSLGGRGQGAWETQYF
-	-	TRBV5-8	TRBJ2-5	14	TGTGCCAGCAGCGGGGGACTCGGTTGGGAGACCCAGTACTTC	CASSGGLGWETQYF
-	-	TRBV9	TRBJ2-7	14	TGTGCCAGCAGCCCCCTGCGGGGGCCCTACGAGCAGTACTTC	CASSPLRGPYEQYF
-	TRBD2	TRBV5-4	TRBJ2-3	16	TGTGCCAGCAGCGGGGGACTAGCGCCTCGCACAGATACGCAGTATTTT	CASSGGLAPRTDTQYF
-	-	TRBV5-1	TRBJ2-2	16	TGCGCCAGCAGCTCCCCGGGTAGGGGCGACACCGGGGAGCTGTTTTTT	CASSSPGRGDTGELFF
-	-	TRBV10-3	TRBJ2-2	12	TGTGCCATCAGTGAGACCACACGGGAGCTGTTTTTT	CAISETTRELFF
-	-	TRBV12-5	TRBJ1-1	13	TGTGCTAGTGGTTTGAAGGAGAGCACTGAAGCTTTCTTT	CASGLKESTEAFF
few	-	TRBV9	TRBJ1-1	14	TGTGCCAGCAGCGTAGAGGGTGGGGCGGCAGAAGCTTTCTTT	CASSVEGGAAEAFF
-	TRBD1	TRBV19	TRBJ1-5	13	TGTGCCACGGCAGGGACAGGGATTCGGCCCCAGCATTTT	CATAGTGIRPQHF
-	-	TRBV6-1	TRBJ2-5	13	TGTGCCAGCAGTGAGGAGGGACAAGAGACCCAGTACTTC	CASSEEGQETQYF
-	-	TRBV28	TRBJ2-5	13	TGTGCCAGCAGTTTACCCCTCCGAGAGACCCAGTACTTC	CASSLPLRETQYF
-	TRBD1	TRBV6-6	TRBJ2-1	16	TGTGCCAGCAGTCCCTACAGGGGTTCAGGTTCGGGTGAGCAGTTCTTC	CASSPYRGSGSGEQFF
-	TRBD1	TRBV18	TRBJ1-4	18	TGTGCCAGCTCACCAAATCTCCAGGGGGCCTCGTCTAATGAAAAACTGTTTTTT	CASSPNLQGASSNEKLFF
-	-	TRBV2	TRBJ2-2	14	TGTGCCAGCAGTGAAGGGCCCAACACCGGGGAGCTGTTTTTT	CASSEGPNTGELFF
-	-	TRBV11-2	TRBJ1-2	15	TGTGCCAGCAGCTTAGAAAATTTTCGGGGCTATGGCTACACCTTC	CASSLENFRGYGYTF
-	-	TRBV7-2	TRBJ2-3	15	TGTGCCAGCAGCTTAACAGGGCCCTCAGGTGATACGCAGTATTTT	CASSLTGPSGDTQYF
-	-	TRBV28	TRBJ1-5	12	TGTGCCAGCAGTTTCGGGAATCAGCCCCAGCATTTT	CASSFGNQPQHF
-	TRBD1	TRBV6-6	TRBJ2-7	13	TGTGCCATCCGGACAGGGGGCTTATACGAGCAGTACTTC	CAIRTGGLYEQYF
-	-	TRBV27	TRBJ1-5	10	TGTGCCAGCATATGGCCGCCCCAGCATTTT	CASIWPPQHF
-	TRBD1	TRBV4-3	TRBJ2-2	16	TGCGCCAGCAGCCTACGGACAGGAGTAAACACCGGGGAGCTGTTTTTT	CASSLRTGVNTGELFF
-	-	TRBV6-5	TRBJ2-2	14	TGTGCCAGCAGTTACTCACTGAACACCGGGGAGCTGTTTTTT	CASSYSLNTGELFF
-	TRBD2	TRBV5-4	TRBJ2-1	16	TGTGCCAGCAGCCCCTCGACTAGCGTTCTAAGGAATGAGCAGTTCTTC	CASSPSTSVLRNEQFF
medium-sized	-	TRBV7-8	TRBJ1-5	13	TGTGCCAGCAGCTTATTCCCGGATCAGCCCCAGCATTTT	CASSLFPDQPQHF
once	TRBD2	TRBV7-9	TRBJ2-4	15	TGTGCCAGCAGCTTAGTTCCTAGCGGGCAAAACATTCAGTACTTC	CASSLVPSGQNIQYF